The source of this TCR beta chain is a study of blood T cell repertoires in COVID-19. As handled by the study authors: Estimation of nucleated cell counts was performed using reference gene primer amplification. Method: immunoSEQ multiplex PCR; TCRdb's copy keeps in-frame clones and lacks some. V and J calls and clone size are copied from that table; D and trimming were computed from the DNA. The data show 150,000 to 170,000 clones, with roughly 78% seen just once and under 2% held by the top ten. There are a few counts of this clone. CDR3 length: 15 residues. After removal of 6 bases from V and 3 bases from J, the junction contained 6 bases not matched to a gene. The germline CDR1 and CDR2 sequences are SEHNR and FQNEAQ (reference sequence).

This chain joins TRBV7-9 and TRBJ2-2; 8 bases agree with TRBD1. Sequencing was performed on peripheral blood. This receptor was obtained from an elderly man with acute or convalescent COVID-19. The CDR3 bases are TGTGCCAGCAGTCGGACAGGGACTTACACCGGGGAGCTGTTTTTT. Amino acid sequence: CASSRTGTYTGELFF.